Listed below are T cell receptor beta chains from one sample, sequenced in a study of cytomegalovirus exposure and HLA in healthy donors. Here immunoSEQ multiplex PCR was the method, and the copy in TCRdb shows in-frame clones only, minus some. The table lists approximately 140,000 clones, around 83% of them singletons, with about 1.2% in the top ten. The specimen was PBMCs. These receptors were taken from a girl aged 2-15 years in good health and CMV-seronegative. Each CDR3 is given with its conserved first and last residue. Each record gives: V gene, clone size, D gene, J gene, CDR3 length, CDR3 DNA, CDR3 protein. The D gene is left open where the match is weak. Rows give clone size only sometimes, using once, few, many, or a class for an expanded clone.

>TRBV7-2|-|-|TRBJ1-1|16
TGTGCCAGCAGCAGATTATCACAGGGATTAAACACTGGAGCTTTCTTT
CASSRLSQGLNTGAFF
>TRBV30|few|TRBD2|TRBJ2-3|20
TGTGCCTGGAGTTCACTAACCCCAGGTTTTAGCGGGGTGGGCACAGATACGCAGTATTTT
CAWSSLTPGFSGVGTDTQYF
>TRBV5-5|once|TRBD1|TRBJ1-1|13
TGTGCCAGCAGCTACAGACAGGGCAGTGAAGCTTTCTTT
CASSYRQGSEAFF
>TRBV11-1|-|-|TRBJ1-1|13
TGTGCCAGCAGCGACAGGCTGGGGACTGAAGCTTTCTTT
CASSDRLGTEAFF
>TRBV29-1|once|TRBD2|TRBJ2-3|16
TGCAGCGTTGAAGGAGTGCGGGAGGGCCTCACAGATACGCAGTATTTT
CSVEGVREGLTDTQYF
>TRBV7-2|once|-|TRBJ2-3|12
TGTGCCAGCAGCTTAAACGGAGATACGCAGTATTTT
CASSLNGDTQYF
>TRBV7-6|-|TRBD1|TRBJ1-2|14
TGTGCCAGCAGCCCGGGTGGACAGGTGATTCGCTACACCTTC
CASSPGGQVIRYTF
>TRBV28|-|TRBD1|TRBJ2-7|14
TGTGCCAGCAGAAACAGGGGCCCCATAGACGAGCAGTACTTC
CASRNRGPIDEQYF
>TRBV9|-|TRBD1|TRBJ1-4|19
TGTGCCAGCAGCGTAGATCAAGGACAGGGGCCGGGAACTAATGAAAAACTGTTTTTT
CASSVDQGQGPGTNEKLFF
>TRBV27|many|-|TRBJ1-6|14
TGTGCCAGCAGTTACGGGTTCTATAATTCACCCCTCCACTTT
CASSYGFYNSPLHF
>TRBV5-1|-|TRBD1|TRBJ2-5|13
TGCGCCAGCAGCAGGACAGGTTCGGAGACCCAGTACTTC
CASSRTGSETQYF
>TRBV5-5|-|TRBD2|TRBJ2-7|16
TGTGCCAGCAGCCTCGGACTAGCGGGGGGCTCCTACGAGCAGTACTTC
CASSLGLAGGSYEQYF
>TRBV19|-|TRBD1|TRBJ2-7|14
TGTGCCAGTAGCCCTGGGACAGAGTCCTACGAGCAGTACTTC
CASSPGTESYEQYF
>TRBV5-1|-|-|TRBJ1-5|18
TGCGCCAGCAGCTCGGGAGGCAGTCTCACCATATGCGGTCAGCCCCAGCATTTT
CASSSGGSLTICGQPQHF
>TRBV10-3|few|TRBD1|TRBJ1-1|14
TGTGCCATCACCCAGACAGGGCTGAACACTGAAGCTTTCTTT
CAITQTGLNTEAFF
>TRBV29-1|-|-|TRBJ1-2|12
TGCAGCGTTGAGGCCACTAACTATGGCTACACCTTC
CSVEATNYGYTF
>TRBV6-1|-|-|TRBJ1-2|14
TGTGCCAGCAGTGAACTTCCCGGTAACTATGGCTACACCTTC
CASSELPGNYGYTF
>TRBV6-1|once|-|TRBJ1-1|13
TGTGCCAGCATGTTCGGTATGAACACTGAAGCTTTCTTT
CASMFGMNTEAFF
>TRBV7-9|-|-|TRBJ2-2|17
TGTGCCAGCAGCCTGGATTACAGGGATTCGGACACCGGGGAGCTGTTTTTT
CASSLDYRDSDTGELFF
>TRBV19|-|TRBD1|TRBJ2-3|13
TGTGCCACTAGGGACAGGGGCCCAGATACGCAGTATTTT
CATRDRGPDTQYF
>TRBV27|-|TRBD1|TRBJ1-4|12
TGTGCCAGCAGCTCGAGGGGACAGATCCTGTTTTTT
CASSSRGQILFF
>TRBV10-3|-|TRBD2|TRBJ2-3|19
TGTGCCATCAGTTGGACTAGCGGGAGGGTGGCGGGGGACACAGATACGCAGTATTTT
CAISWTSGRVAGDTDTQYF
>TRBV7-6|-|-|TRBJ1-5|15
TGTGCCAGCAGCTTAGTATCGGGAACCCATCAGCCCCAGCATTTT
CASSLVSGTHQPQHF
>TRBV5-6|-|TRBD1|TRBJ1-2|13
TGTGCCAGCAGCGGGACAGCGTGGGGAGGCTACACCTTC
CASSGTAWGGYTF
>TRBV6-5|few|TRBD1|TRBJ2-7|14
TGTGCCAGCAGCGGGACAGGGGGGCCCTACGAGCAGTACTTC
CASSGTGGPYEQYF
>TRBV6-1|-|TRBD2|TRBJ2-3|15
TGTGCCAGCAGTATACTAGCGGGAGATAAAGATACGCAGTATTTT
CASSILAGDKDTQYF
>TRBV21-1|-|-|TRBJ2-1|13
TGTGCCAGCAGCGGACTTCAAGGCAATGAGCAGTTCTTC
CASSGLQGNEQFF
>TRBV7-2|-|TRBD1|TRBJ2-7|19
TGTGCCAGCAGCTCCCGACATCCCTATGGACAGGGGGCCTTCTACGAGCAGTACTTC
CASSSRHPYGQGAFYEQYF
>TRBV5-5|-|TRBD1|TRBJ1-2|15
TGTGCCAGCAGCTCCCGGGCGGGACAGCTCGTAGGCTACACCTTC
CASSSRAGQLVGYTF
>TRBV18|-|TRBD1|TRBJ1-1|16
TGTGCCAGCTCGGTTGGCAGGGGGCCTTGGAACACTGAAGCTTTCTTT
CASSVGRGPWNTEAFF
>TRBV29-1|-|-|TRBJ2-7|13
TGCAGCGCTGGATTAGCGGACTCCTACGAGCAGTACTTC
CSAGLADSYEQYF
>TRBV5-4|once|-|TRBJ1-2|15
TGTGCCAGCAGCTTCAAACAGCTTCTAAACTATGGCTACACCTTC
CASSFKQLLNYGYTF
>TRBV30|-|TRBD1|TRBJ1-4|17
TGTGCCTGGAGTGTTGGGACAGTAGGAGAGGAGTGGGGAAAACTGTTTTTT
CAWSVGTVGEEWGKLFF
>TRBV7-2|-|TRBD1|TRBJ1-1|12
TGTGCCAGCAGAAGACAGGGCGGGGAAGCTTTCTTT
CASRRQGGEAFF
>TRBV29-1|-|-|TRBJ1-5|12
TGCAGCGTTCAGACTCGAAAACAGCCCCAGCATTTT
CSVQTRKQPQHF
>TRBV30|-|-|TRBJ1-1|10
TGTGCCAGAGGGGGCACTGAAGCTTTCTTT
CARGGTEAFF
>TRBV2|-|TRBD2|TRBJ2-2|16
TGTGCCAGCAGGACTAGCGGGGGGTCGAACACCGGGGAGCTGTTTTTT
CASRTSGGSNTGELFF
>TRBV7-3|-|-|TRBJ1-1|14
TGTGCCAGCAGCTTAGGGGGGGCCGGGACTGAAGCTTTCTTT
CASSLGGAGTEAFF
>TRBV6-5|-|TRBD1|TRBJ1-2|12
TGTGCCAGCGGCGGGACAGAGGGGGGCTACACCTTC
CASGGTEGGYTF
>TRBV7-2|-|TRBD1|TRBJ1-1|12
TGTGCCAGCAGCATGGGACAGACTGAAGCTTTCTTT
CASSMGQTEAFF
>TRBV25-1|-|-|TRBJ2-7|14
TGTGCCAGCAGTGAATCCGGGGACTCCTACGAGCAGTACTTC
CASSESGDSYEQYF
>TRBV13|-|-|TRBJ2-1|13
TGTGCCAGCAGCTTAGGCGGGGTAAATGAGCAGTTCTTC
CASSLGGVNEQFF
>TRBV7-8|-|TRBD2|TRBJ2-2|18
TGTGCCAGCAGCTCCCATAGCGGGGCCCTAGAATACACCGGGGAGCTGTTTTTT
CASSSHSGALEYTGELFF
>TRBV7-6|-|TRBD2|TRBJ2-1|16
TGTGCCAGCAGCCCCCTCGGGACTAGCGCCAACAATGAGCAGTTCTTC
CASSPLGTSANNEQFF
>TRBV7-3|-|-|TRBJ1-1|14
TGTGCCAGCAGCCCTAACCCGGCGGGAACTGAAGCTTTCTTT
CASSPNPAGTEAFF
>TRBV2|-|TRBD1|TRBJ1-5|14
TGTGCCAGCAGTCCTCCAGGGGGCCATCAGCCCCAGCATTTT
CASSPPGGHQPQHF
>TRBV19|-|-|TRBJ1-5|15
TGTGCCAGTAGTAAAGCAGGGGCGAGCAATCAGCCCCAGCATTTT
CASSKAGASNQPQHF
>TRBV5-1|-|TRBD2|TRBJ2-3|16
TGCGCCAGCAGCTTGGGAATTAGCGGGAGCACAGATACGCAGTATTTT
CASSLGISGSTDTQYF
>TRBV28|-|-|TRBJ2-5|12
TGTGCCAGCAGTTTTCTAGCGGAGACCCAGTACTTC
CASSFLAETQYF